This T cell receptor beta chain is drawn from a study of cytomegalovirus exposure and HLA in healthy donors. A note on this clone: What it recognizes is unknown.

This PCR relied on a set of 60 Vbeta primers and 13 Jbeta primers. Only in-frame clones appear in the TCRdb table, and some are missing; sequencing was by immunoSEQ multiplex PCR. This listing includes around 78,000 clones. Study-wide points: In vitro testing confirmed a few CMV-associated chains as specific for CMV antigens. Most of the CMV-associated TCR beta chains (in a later analysis) appeared to be HLA-restricted. Being productive about 87% or about 30% of the time was typical of most TCR beta V segments in an earlier analysis. There were reportedly fewer N-insertions in an Asian-associated ancestry cluster than the roughly 670-donor mean, in a later analysis.

This CDR3 has 13 residues. The V end lost 3 bases, the J end lost 5 bases, and 10 bases lay between the germline ends. CDR1 is SGHNT, CDR2 YYREEE, per germline (reference sequence). The specimen sequenced was PBMCs. The chain recombines TRBV5-4 with TRBJ2-3; a possible D gene is TRBD2 (5 bases). The receptor was isolated from a man aged 18 to 29 in good health and CMV-seropositive. The CDR3 DNA follows: TGTGCCAGCAGCTCCTTTAGCGAAGATACGCAGTATTTT. This codes for CASSSFSEDTQYF.